This TCR beta chain was obtained from a study of memory CD4+ T cells and cytomegalovirus serostatus. The sort gate was single viable CD3+CD4+CD8-CD45RO+ cells for memory CD4+ T cells. Study-wide findings and caveats: CD4+ memory repertoires contained about 40% of the roughly 150 reported CMV TCRbeta sequences.

The table came from immunoSEQ multiplex PCR; TCRdb's copy has only in-frame clones and leaves some out. The table lists some 41,000 clones, 79% of them singletons, with 0.65% to 0.85% in the top ten. Details on this clone: Antigen unknown.

The CDR3 contains 14 residues. Germline V lookup: CDR1 SGHDT, CDR2 YYEEEE. V dropped 4 bases and J dropped 3 bases, with 13 bases sitting between them. Sequenced: memory CD4+ T cells from blood. The chain joins TRBV5-6 to TRBJ1-2; possible D gene TRBD1, 6 bases. The sequence derives from an adult in good health and CMV-seronegative. The CDR3 region is CASSPIGGDYGYTF. The CDR3 DNA reads as TGTGCCAGCAGCCCCATCGGGGGCGACTATGGCTACACCTTC.